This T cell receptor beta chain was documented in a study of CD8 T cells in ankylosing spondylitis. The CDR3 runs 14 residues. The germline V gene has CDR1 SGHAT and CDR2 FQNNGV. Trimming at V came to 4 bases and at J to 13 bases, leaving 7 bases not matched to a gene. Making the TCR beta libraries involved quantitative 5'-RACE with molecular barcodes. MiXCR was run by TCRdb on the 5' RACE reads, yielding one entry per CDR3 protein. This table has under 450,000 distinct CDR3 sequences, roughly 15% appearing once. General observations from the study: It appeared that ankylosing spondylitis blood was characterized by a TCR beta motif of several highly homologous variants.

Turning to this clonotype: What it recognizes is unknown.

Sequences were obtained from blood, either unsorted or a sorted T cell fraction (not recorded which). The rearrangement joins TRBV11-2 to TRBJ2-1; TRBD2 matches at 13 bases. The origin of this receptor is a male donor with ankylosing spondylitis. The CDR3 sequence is CASSSGTSGAHQFF. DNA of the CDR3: TGTGCCAGCAGCTCCGGGACTAGCGGGGCCCACCAGTTCTTC.